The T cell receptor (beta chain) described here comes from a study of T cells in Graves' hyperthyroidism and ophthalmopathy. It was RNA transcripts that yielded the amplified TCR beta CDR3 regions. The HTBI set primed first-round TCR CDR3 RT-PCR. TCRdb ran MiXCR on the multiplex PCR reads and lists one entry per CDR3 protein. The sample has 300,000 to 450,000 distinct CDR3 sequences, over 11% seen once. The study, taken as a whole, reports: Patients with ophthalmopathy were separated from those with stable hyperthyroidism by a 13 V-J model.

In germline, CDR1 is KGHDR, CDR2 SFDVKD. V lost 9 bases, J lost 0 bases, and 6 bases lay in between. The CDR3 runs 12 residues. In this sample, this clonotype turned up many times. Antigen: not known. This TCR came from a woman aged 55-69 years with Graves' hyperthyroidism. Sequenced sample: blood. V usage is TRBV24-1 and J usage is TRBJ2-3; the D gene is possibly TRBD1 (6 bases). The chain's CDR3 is CATGTSTDTQYF. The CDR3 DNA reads TGTGCCACCGGGACAAGCACAGATACGCAGTATTTT.